Given below is one T cell receptor beta chain in context. Its matching antigen is unknown. This sample stems from a study of cytomegalovirus exposure and HLA in healthy donors. Both 60 Vbeta primers and 13 Jbeta primers went into the PCR. Using immunoSEQ multiplex PCR, the repertoire was profiled, and TCRdb retains in-frame clones only, with some absent. This sample has around 54,000 clones; roughly 85% occur once, and the top ten carry 3%. Broader study findings: There were around 160 TCR beta chains listed as cytomegalovirus-associated. Using the classifier, cytomegalovirus status was reportedly diagnosed with high specificity and sensitivity.

The CDR3 totals 13 residues. V lost 2 bases and J 2 bases, leaving 7 bases between the germline ends. Germline V CDR1 and CDR2: MNHEY, SMNVEV (reference sequence). The chain is built from TRBV27 and TRBJ2-7, with unresolved D. Sequences were obtained from PBMCs. The receptor's source is a woman aged 18-30 years in good health and CMV-seronegative. The CDR3 loop reads CASSLGETYEQYF. DNA of the CDR3: TGTGCCAGCAGTTTAGGAGAGACCTACGAGCAGTACTTC.